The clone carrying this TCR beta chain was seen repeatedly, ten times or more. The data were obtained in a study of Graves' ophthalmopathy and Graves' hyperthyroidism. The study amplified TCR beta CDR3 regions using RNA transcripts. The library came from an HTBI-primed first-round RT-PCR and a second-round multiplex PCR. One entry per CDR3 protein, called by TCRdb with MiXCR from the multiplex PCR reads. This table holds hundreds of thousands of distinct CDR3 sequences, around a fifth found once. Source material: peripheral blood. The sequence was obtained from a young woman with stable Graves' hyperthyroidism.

This CDR3 is CASSEELQTLAKNIQYF. CDR3 DNA: TGTGCCAGCAGTGAAGAACTACAGACGCTAGCCAAAAACATTCAGTACTTC. V gene TRBV2 combines with J gene TRBJ2-4; D remains unclear. Trimming left V 1 base short and J 0 bases short, with 13 bases between. The CDR3 has 17 residues. CDR1 and CDR2 (germline): SNHLY, FYNNEI.